Listed here are 3 T cell receptor beta chains from one sample, sequenced in a study of T cell changes during pregnancy in multiple sclerosis. The protocol was immunoSEQ multiplex PCR, while the TCRdb copy is restricted to in-frame clones and leaves out a portion. The data hold tens of thousands of clones, with about 90% observed a single time. This specimen consisted of peripheral blood, obtained in the second trimester of pregnancy. Receptor source: a female donor with multiple sclerosis, enrolled in a pregnancy study.

The gene calls are TRBV20-1 and TRBJ2-5; unclear D gene. The CDR3 covers 10 residues. Trimming stripped 2 bases from V and 5 bases from J, with 3 bases between. The germline V gene encodes CDR1 DFQATT and CDR2 SNEGSKA (reference sequence). Here the CDR3 DNA reads TGCAGTGCTAGAAGCGAGACCCAGTACTTC. It is translated as CSARSETQYF.

Only a few counts were recorded for this clone. The chain links TRBV7-2 to TRBJ1-4, with TRBD1 matching 9 bases. The CDR3 sequence is 14 residues long. Trimming took 6 bases from V and 5 from J; bases not matched to a gene: 4. CDR1 SGHTA and CDR2 FQGNSA come from the germline V gene. The CDR3 nucleotides are TGTGCCAGCAGGCGCGGACAGGGGAATGAAAAACTGTTTTTT. It specifies CASRRGQGNEKLFF. Complete variable domain (other parts from reference TRBV7-2 and TRBJ1-4): GAGVSQSPSNKVTEKGKDVELRCDPISGHTALYWYRQSLGQGLEFLIYFQGNSAPDKSGLPSDRFSAERTGGSVSTLTIQRTQQEDSAVYLCASRRGQGNEKLFFGSGTQLSVL.

This rearrangement joins TRBV7-9 to TRBJ2-1; TRBD2 agrees at 12 bases. CDR3 length equals 17 residues. The trim removed 1 base at V and 7 bases at J, leaving 8 bases unmatched. Germline lookup yields CDR1 SEHNR and CDR2 FQNEAQ (reference sequence). CDR3 DNA: TGTGCCAGCAGCTTAGTCCCGACTAGCGGGGGCCCAAATGAGCAGTTCTTC. As protein: CASSLVPTSGGPNEQFF.